The next 7 T cell receptor beta chains were all read from a single sample in a study of early T cells in non-severe SARS-CoV-2 infection. Using its own MiXCR run on the 5' RACE reads, TCRdb lists one record per CDR3 protein. The sample shows approximately 110,000 distinct CDR3 sequences, about 15% of them seen only once. Sequenced material: whole blood. The receptors here all came from an adult who was a healthcare worker with PCR-confirmed SARS-CoV-2 infection or an uninfected control (not recorded which).

J is TRBJ1-1 and V is TRBV29-1; 7 nucleotides align to TRBD1. The V gene end was trimmed by 6 bases and the J gene end by 7 bases; junction bases not matched to a gene: 17. The CDR3 totals 15 residues. Looked up from germline, CDR1 is SQVTM and CDR2 is ANQGSEA. The CDR3 reads CSVSRVDRVGGEAFF. CDR3 in DNA: TGCAGCGTCTCCAGGGTCGACAGGGTCGGGGGTGAAGCTTTCTTT.

Only one count was recorded for this clonotype. The junction differs from germline at one of its ends, possibly a read error. The chain joins TRBV3-1 to TRBJ1-4; D gene ambiguous. Germline assignment: CDR1 LGHDT and CDR2 YNNKEL (reference sequence). This CDR3 is 15 amino acids long. CDR3: CASSPAPGSGEKQFF. CDR3 bases: TGTGCCAGCAGCCCGGCGCCCGGGTCAGGAGAAAAACAGTTTTTT. Drawing the rest from reference TRBV3-1 and TRBJ1-4, the complete variable domain is DTAVSQTPKYLVTQMGNDKSIKCEQNLGHDTMYWYKQDSKKFLKIMFSYNNKELIINETVPNRFSPKSPDKAHLNLHINSLELGDSAVYFCASSPAPGSGEKQFFGSGTQLSVL.

This clonotype has more than one count but fewer than ten. The chain recombines TRBV2 with TRBJ1-5, with 8 positions matching TRBD1. This CDR3 has 14 residues. V was clipped by 2 bases and J by 9 bases; unmatched bases: 6. Germline V gives CDR1 SNHLY, CDR2 FYNNEI. The CDR3 DNA reads TGTGCCAGCAGTGAACAGGGGGCAAAATGGCCCCAGCATTTT. Encoded protein: CASSEQGAKWPQHF.

This clonotype was counted between two and nine times. The J gene is TRBJ1-1, the V gene TRBV5-1; 9 positions agree with TRBD1. V lost 5 bases to trimming and J lost 6 bases; unmatched junction nucleotides: 2. This CDR3 region has 12 residues. Germline lookup yields CDR1 SGHRS and CDR2 YFSETQ. The CDR3 here is CASRQGAAEAFF. The CDR3 bases are TGCGCCAGCAGACAGGGGGCTGCTGAAGCTTTCTTT.

This clonotype was seen more than once but under ten times. CDR3: CASSLMSGGAGETQYF. The CDR3, as DNA: TGCGCCAGCAGCTTGATGAGCGGGGGGGCCGGAGAGACCCAGTACTTC. The rearrangement joins TRBV5-1 to TRBJ2-5; TRBD2 matches 10 bases. This CDR3 is 16 amino acids long. The ends lost 1 base at V and 4 bases at J; junction bases unmatched: 7. The germline V gene encodes CDR1 SGHRS and CDR2 YFSETQ.

The chain employs TRBV4-2 and TRBJ1-6, with unresolved D. The CDR3 length is 15 residues. Germline CDR1 reads LGHNA; CDR2 reads YNFKEQ. V was shortened by 4 bases and J by 7 bases, with 14 bases between the two germline ends. The CDR3, as DNA: TGTGCCAGCAGCCCAGCGGCGGGAAAGAATTCACCCCTCCACTTT. This encodes CASSPAAGKNSPLHF.

This clonotype occurred a few times. CDR3 in amino acids: CASSLTGADTQYF. The CDR3 DNA is TGTGCCAGCAGCTTAACAGGGGCAGATACGCAGTATTTT. The rearrangement links TRBV7-9 to TRBJ2-3; 7 nucleotides align to TRBD1. Germline V lookup: CDR1 SEHNR, CDR2 FQNEAQ (reference sequence). The CDR3 length is 13 residues. With 2 bases clipped from V and 4 bases from J, the junction kept 0 bases outside the gene matches.